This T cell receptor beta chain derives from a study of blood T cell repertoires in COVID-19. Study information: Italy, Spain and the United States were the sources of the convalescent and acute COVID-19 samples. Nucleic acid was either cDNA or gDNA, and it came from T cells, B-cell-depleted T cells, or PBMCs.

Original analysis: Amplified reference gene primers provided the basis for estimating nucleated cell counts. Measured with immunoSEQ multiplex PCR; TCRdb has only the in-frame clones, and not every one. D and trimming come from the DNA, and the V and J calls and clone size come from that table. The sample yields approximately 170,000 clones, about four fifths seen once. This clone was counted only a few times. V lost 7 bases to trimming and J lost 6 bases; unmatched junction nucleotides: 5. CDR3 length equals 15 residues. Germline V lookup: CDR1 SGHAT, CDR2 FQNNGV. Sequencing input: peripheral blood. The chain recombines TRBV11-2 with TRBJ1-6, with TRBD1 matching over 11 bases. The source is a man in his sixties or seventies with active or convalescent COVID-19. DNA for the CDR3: TGTGCCAGCAAGGGGGGGACAGGGGGTAATTCACCCCTCCACTTT. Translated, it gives CASKGGTGGNSPLHF.